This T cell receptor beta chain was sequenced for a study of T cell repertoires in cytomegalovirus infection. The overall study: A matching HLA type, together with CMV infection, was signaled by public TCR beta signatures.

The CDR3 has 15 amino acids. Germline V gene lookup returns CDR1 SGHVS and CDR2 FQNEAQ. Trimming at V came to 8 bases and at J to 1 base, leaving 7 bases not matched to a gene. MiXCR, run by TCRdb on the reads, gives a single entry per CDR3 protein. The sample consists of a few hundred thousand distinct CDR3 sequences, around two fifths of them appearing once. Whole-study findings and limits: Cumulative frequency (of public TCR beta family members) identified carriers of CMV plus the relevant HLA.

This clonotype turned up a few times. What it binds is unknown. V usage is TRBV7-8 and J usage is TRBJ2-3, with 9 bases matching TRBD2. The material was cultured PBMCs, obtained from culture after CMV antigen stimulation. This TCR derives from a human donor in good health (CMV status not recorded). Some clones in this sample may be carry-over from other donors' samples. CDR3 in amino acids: CASGFSGGRTDTQYF. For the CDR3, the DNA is TGTGCCAGCGGTTTTAGCGGGGGCCGCACAGATACGCAGTATTTT.